The T cell receptor beta chain under discussion was sequenced for a study of post-analysis software for immune sequencing data (dated by TCRdb to between 2014 and 2017). For the study in its entirety: Recorded disease courses included relapsing-remitting, secondary progressive and progressive-relapsing multiple sclerosis, with some patients lacking subtype annotation. A subset of samples was prepared in parallel using single-end sample barcoding, then pooled and co-amplified after Illumina adapter ligation. The patient repertoires were compared against approximately ten previously published healthy control repertoires obtained from donors aged 6 to 25 years. The paper's findings and limits, for the study overall: The multiple sclerosis patient group was slightly younger than the control group. Significantly lower normalized Chao1 diversity was found in multiple sclerosis patients than in controls, suggesting substantial peripheral T-cell clonal expansion. A handful of TRBV segments, including TRBV5-6, TRBV5-1 and TRBV20-1, were significantly more frequent in patients than controls. Direct clustering with F measure showed strong co-clustering of samples prepared in the same batch, prompting a batch-effect correction.

Libraries came from PCR. Sequencing took place on an Illumina HiSeq 2500. To reduce PCR and sequencing biases, unique molecular identifiers were built into the TCR beta cDNA libraries. Some 500,000 cDNA molecules were obtained per 1 to 10 million input T cells, so each molecule approximated one T cell. The patient libraries were prepared and sequenced with the same protocol used for the earlier healthy control dataset. Samples belonging to the same batch were prepared together, multiplexed and sequenced on a shared HiSeq lane. In the authors' own workflow: Raw barcoded reads were processed with MIGEC, and single-read molecular identifier groups were discarded before consensus assembly and CDR3 extraction. VDJtools was used for post-analysis of the clonotype tables, with diversity normalized by down-sampling every dataset to the smallest sample size. In repertoire overlap clustering, CDR3 amino acid sequences, but not nucleotide sequences, were matched to correct batch-related cross-sample contamination. TCRdb took the public reads, trimmed them with fastp at Q25, ran MiXCR for clone calling and kept in-frame beta chains. Each CDR3 protein appears once, grouped with its most common genes and DNA. TCRdb, rather than the study authors, made the V and J calls. This sample lists 150,000 to 200,000 distinct CDR3 sequences; 30% were detected once. Less than 1.6% of the sample rests with the top ten.

This clonotype was seen only a few times. It has no known antigen specificity. No much larger clonotype is one base removed from it; base qualities were not supplied. Cut back by 5 bases and 3 bases, the V and J ends lie 17 bases apart. Its CDR3 holds 14 amino acids, cysteine through phenylalanine. The kept DNA is CDR3 alone, 42 bases in frame from the first base. CDR1 is given as DFQATT and CDR2 as SNEGSKA, both from the germline V gene (reference sequence). To demonstrate the VDJtools post-analysis software, the study profiled TCR beta repertoires from the peripheral blood of approximately twelve young patients with multiple sclerosis. The multiple sclerosis patients were children and adolescents ranging in age from 6 to 15 years.

In this chain, TRBV20-1 is recombined with TRBJ2-7, with the identity of the D gene unclear. The receptor's source is a girl aged 5-17 years with multiple sclerosis. The sample consisted of blood. The sequenced DNA is TGCAGTGCTGCGGCTGCTACCTCTGACTACGAGCAGTACTTC. It specifies CSAAAATSDYEQYF.